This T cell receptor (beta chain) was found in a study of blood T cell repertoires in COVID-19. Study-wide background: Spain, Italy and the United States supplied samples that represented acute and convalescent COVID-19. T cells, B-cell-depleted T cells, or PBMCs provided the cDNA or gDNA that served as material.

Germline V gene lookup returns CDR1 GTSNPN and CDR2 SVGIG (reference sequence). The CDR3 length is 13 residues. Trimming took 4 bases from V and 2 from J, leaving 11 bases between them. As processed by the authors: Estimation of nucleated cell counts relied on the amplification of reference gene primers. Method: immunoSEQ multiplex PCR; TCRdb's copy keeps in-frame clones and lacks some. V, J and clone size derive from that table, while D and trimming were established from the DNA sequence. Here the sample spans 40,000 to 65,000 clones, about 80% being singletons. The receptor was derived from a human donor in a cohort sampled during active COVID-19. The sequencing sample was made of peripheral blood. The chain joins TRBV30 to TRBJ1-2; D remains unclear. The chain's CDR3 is CAWTSQKNYGYTF. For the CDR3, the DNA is TGTGCCTGGACTTCCCAGAAGAACTATGGCTACACCTTC.